These 15 T cell receptor beta chains came from one sample sequenced in a study of OX40 agonist ivuxolimab in advanced cancers. The data were produced by immunoSEQ multiplex PCR, yet TCRdb's version contains in-frame clones alone and is incomplete. The sample holds around 97,000 clones, approximately 80% seen once. This material consisted of CD4+ or CD8+ T cells sorted from blood, taken in a trial of the OX40 agonist ivuxolimab. These receptors were collected from an adult with an advanced solid tumor such as melanoma, head and neck, liver or kidney cancer.

The chain joins TRBV7-2 to TRBJ2-5; D uncertain. The CDR3 contains 11 residues. The V end was cut by 6 bases, the J end by 1 base, with 3 bases between. The germline V gene has CDR1 SGHTA and CDR2 FQGNSA. CDR3 sequence reads: CASRFQETQYF. DNA of the CDR3: TGTGCCAGCAGGTTCCAAGAGACCCAGTACTTC.

The V and J genes are TRBV7-2 and TRBJ2-6; D remains ambiguous. Looked up from germline, CDR1 is SGHTA and CDR2 is FQGNSA. V was pared by 5 bases and J by 1 base, with 12 bases between. The CDR3 consists of 16 residues. Here the CDR3 reads CASSQAVASGANVLTF. CDR3 nucleotides: TGTGCCAGCAGCCAAGCTGTGGCATCTGGGGCCAACGTCCTGACTTTC.

The V call is TRBV25-1, the J call TRBJ2-5, with D perhaps matching TRBD2 (5 bases). V was shortened by 4 bases and J by 5 bases, with 17 bases between the two germline ends. The CDR3 is made up of 15 amino acids. CDR1 is MGHDK, CDR2 SYGVNS, per germline. The CDR3 nucleotides are TGTGCCAGCAGTGTCTACGGGGAATGGTTGGAGACCCAGTACTTC. Its protein product is CASSVYGEWLETQYF.

The V gene is TRBV4-3, the J gene TRBJ1-1; no definite D call. Trimming removed 0 bases from V and 2 bases from J, with 13 bases in between. Germline assignment: CDR1 LGHNA and CDR2 YSLEER. The CDR3 covers 16 residues. For the CDR3, the DNA is TGCGCCAGCAGCCAAGATAGTGATAGGGCTAACACTGAAGCTTTCTTT. It specifies CASSQDSDRANTEAFF.

The chain joins TRBV19 to TRBJ2-1; no reliable D call. The CDR3 loop spans 13 amino acids. Germline V CDR1 and CDR2: LNHDA, SQIVND (reference sequence). Trimming left V 3 bases short and J 3 bases short, with 6 bases between. Written as DNA, the CDR3 is TGTGCCAGTAGTATCGAGCGCTACAATGAGCAGTTCTTC. Its translation: CASSIERYNEQFF.

This clone was seen more than once but under ten times. The chain recombines TRBV19 with TRBJ1-5; the match to TRBD1 covers 7 bases. Germline V gene sequence: CDR1 LNHDA, CDR2 SQIVND (reference sequence). Trimming at V came to 4 bases and at J to 3 bases, leaving 6 bases not matched to a gene. This CDR3 has 15 amino acids. The CDR3 bases are TGTGCCAGTAGTACCCGACAGGGTGACAATCAGCCCCAGCATTTT. It specifies CASSTRQGDNQPQHF.

CDR3 sequence: CATSLTSGGADTQYF. Here the CDR3 DNA reads TGTGCCACCAGCCTGACTAGCGGGGGGGCAGATACGCAGTATTTT. The chain employs TRBV15 and TRBJ2-3; 14 positions agree with TRBD2. With V trimmed by 5 bases and J by 4 bases, 2 bases remained unmatched. The germline gives CDR1 LNHNV, CDR2 YYDKDF (reference sequence). The CDR3 has 15 residues. Full variable domain (outside the CDR3, taken from reference TRBV15 and TRBJ2-3): DAMVIQNPRYQVTQFGKPVTLSCSQTLNHNVMYWYQQKSSQAPKLLFHYYDKDFNNEADTPDNFQSRRPNTSFCFLDIRSPGLGDTAMYLCATSLTSGGADTQYFGPGTRLTVL.

The V call is TRBV5-8, the J call TRBJ1-5, with D hard to call. There are 12 residues in the CDR3. Deletions cut 7 bases from V and 3 bases from J, with 8 bases between. CDR1 is SGHTS and CDR2 is YDEGEE in the germline V gene. The CDR3 protein is CASRGLNQPQHF. DNA for the CDR3: TGTGCCAGCCGGGGTCTCAATCAGCCCCAGCATTTT.

This clone was recorded a few times. This rearrangement joins TRBV29-1 to TRBJ2-5; D remains unclear. The CDR3 consists of 12 residues. The V gene lost 4 bases and the J gene lost 5 bases, with 11 bases spanning the gap. Germline CDR1 and CDR2: SQVTM and ANQGSEA. The chain's CDR3 is CSVGRPLETQYF. In DNA, the CDR3 is TGCAGCGTTGGACGACCGTTGGAGACCCAGTACTTC.

This clone was counted a few times. The chain carries TRBV6-1 and TRBJ2-7, with D perhaps matching TRBD2 (5 bases). Germline CDR1 is MNHNS and CDR2 is SASEGT. V was trimmed by 0 bases and J by 6 bases, leaving 9 bases between them. The CDR3 is 13 amino acids. The DNA of the CDR3 is TGTGCCAGCAGTGAAGCGAGGGCAGCCGAGCAGTACTTC. This encodes CASSEARAAEQYF.

The J gene is TRBJ2-2, the V gene TRBV5-1; D may be TRBD1 (6 bases). The CDR3 loop spans 17 amino acids. Trimming shortened V by 2 bases and J by 0 bases, and 14 bases separated the two germline ends. Germline V gene lookup returns CDR1 SGHRS and CDR2 YFSETQ. In DNA, the CDR3 is TGCGCCAGCAGCTTTCCCACAGGGTTCGCGAACACCGGGGAGCTGTTTTTT. This gives the protein CASSFPTGFANTGELFF. Full variable domain (remainder filled in from reference TRBV5-1 and TRBJ2-2): KAGVTQTPRYLIKTRGQQVTLSCSPISGHRSVSWYQQTPGQGLQFLFEYFSETQRNKGNFPGRFSGRQFSNSRSEMNVSTLELGDSALYLCASSFPTGFANTGELFFGEGSRLTVL.

This clone has only one observation. The chain combines TRBV15 with TRBJ1-2, with 10 positions matching TRBD1. The CDR3 extends over 16 amino acids. The germline gives CDR1 LNHNV, CDR2 YYDKDF (reference sequence). The J segment lost 4 bases and the V segment lost 3 bases, leaving 8 bases of the junction unmatched. The CDR3 sequence is CATSSRQGASPYGYTF. CDR3 DNA sequence: TGTGCCACCAGCAGCCGACAGGGGGCCAGTCCCTATGGCTACACCTTC. The full variable domain, completed using reference TRBV15 and TRBJ1-2, is DAMVIQNPRYQVTQFGKPVTLSCSQTLNHNVMYWYQQKSSQAPKLLFHYYDKDFNNEADTPDNFQSRRPNTSFCFLDIRSPGLGDTAMYLCATSSRQGASPYGYTFGSGTRLTVV.

The chain couples TRBV9 to TRBJ2-1, with TRBD2 matching over 16 bases. CDR3 length: 16 amino acids. Germline CDR1 SGDLS, CDR2 YYNGEE. With V trimmed by 2 bases and J by 10 bases, 6 bases remained unmatched. This CDR3 reads CASSVGTSGGAWEQFF. In DNA, the CDR3 is TGTGCCAGCAGCGTGGGGACTAGCGGGGGGGCATGGGAGCAGTTCTTC.

The V gene is TRBV2, the J gene TRBJ2-2; D is ambiguous. CDR1 SNHLY and CDR2 FYNNEI come from the germline V gene. The CDR3 is 14 residues long. V lost 6 bases, J lost 2 bases, and 10 bases lay in between. CDR3 nucleotides: TGTGCCAGCAGGGAAAATCACAACACCGGGGAGCTGTTTTTT. Translated, it gives CASRENHNTGELFF.

This clone was counted between two and nine times. The chain combines TRBV19 with TRBJ1-2; D not resolved. The CDR3 contains 14 residues. The germline V gene encodes CDR1 LNHDA and CDR2 SQIVND (reference sequence). The V end lost 2 bases, the J end lost 7 bases, and 14 bases lay between the germline ends. CDR3 in amino acids: CASSILEGTVGYTF. CDR3 DNA: TGTGCCAGTAGTATACTGGAGGGAACAGTTGGCTACACCTTC.